This T cell receptor (beta chain) originates from a study of T cell changes during pregnancy in multiple sclerosis. The protocol was immunoSEQ multiplex PCR, while the TCRdb copy is restricted to in-frame clones and leaves out a portion. The data hold roughly 14,000 clones, with about 86% observed a single time. CDR3 length: 15 amino acids. Trimming shortened V by 5 bases and J by 3 bases, and 17 bases separated the two germline ends. Germline V CDR1 and CDR2: MDHEN, SYDVKM. The source material was CD8+ T cells from peripheral blood mononuclear cells, sampled in the first trimester of pregnancy. The rearrangement joins TRBV28 to TRBJ2-7; D might be TRBD1 (5 bases). The receptor's source is a female donor with multiple sclerosis, enrolled in a pregnancy study. In DNA form, the CDR3 reads TGTGCCAGCAGTACCCCCCTCCAAAGGGGCTACGAGCAGTACTTC. It translates to CASSTPLQRGYEQYF.